Given below is one T cell receptor beta chain in context. Antigen specificity is unknown. Trimming cost V 2 bases and J 5 bases; bases outside gene matches: 4. CDR3 length: 15 residues. Germline V lookup: CDR1 MNHEY, CDR2 SVGAGI. Generated by immunoSEQ multiplex PCR, the TCRdb table keeps only in-frame clones and is missing some. The sample records around 82,000 clones, just over 90% being singletons. This record belongs to a study of siplizumab effects on memory and regulatory T cells. Study-wide findings and caveats: Under siplizumab, an average around 66% of mappable alloreactive CD4+ clones were Treg-derived, compared with 26.9% in controls. The alloresponse seemed to draw substantially on naive T cells, which appeared more diverse than memory cells. A naive or memory phenotype could not be assigned to roughly 75-95% of the proliferating CD4+ or CD8+ clones.

The origin of this receptor is a human donor in good health. J is TRBJ2-2 and V is TRBV6-5, with 8 bases aligning to TRBD2. The specimen sequenced was CD8+ T cells sorted from blood. CDR3 DNA sequence: TGTGCCAGCAGTTACACAGCGGGGGAAACCGGGGAGCTGTTTTTT. Translating it yields CASSYTAGETGELFF.